The clone carrying this T cell receptor (beta chain) was observed a handful of times. Its antigen is not identified. At one end the junction does not follow the germline gene, possibly because of a read error. The data were taken from a study of blood T cells in healthy people across ages. For the second PCR, which ran for roughly 6 to 12 cycles, a sample-barcoded 5' primer and a J-beta primer mix were used. TCRdb redid the calling of the 5' RACE reads with MiXCR, one entry per CDR3 protein. The table shows some 750,000 distinct CDR3 sequences, with over 20% occurring only once. Study conclusions and caveats: TCR beta diversity was tightly associated with the proportion of naive T cells.

The sample was blood. The clonotype originates from a man in his 70s in good health.

CDR3 amino acids: CSATDRVQYGHTF. The CDR3, as DNA: TGCAGTGCTACTGACAGGGTACAATATGGCCACACCTTC. V and J are TRBV20-1 and TRBJ1-2; the match to TRBD1 covers 7 bases. The germline gives CDR1 DFQATT, CDR2 SNEGSKA (reference sequence). The CDR3 has 13 residues.